This T cell receptor (beta chain) came from a study of tumor-infiltrating lymphocytes in oesophageal squamous cell carcinoma. TCRdb ran MiXCR on the PCR reads and lists one entry per CDR3 protein. In the table there are approximately 12,000 distinct CDR3 sequences, about half of which are singletons. This clonotype is classed as medium-sized. Material for sequencing was normal esophageal tissue next to the tumor. This TCR came from a male donor with esophageal squamous cell carcinoma.

This CDR3 is CASSFLGKSNEQFF. In nucleotides, the CDR3 is TGTGCCAGCAGCTTTCTAGGGAAGAGCAATGAGCAGTTCTTC. The chain joins TRBV11-2 to TRBJ2-1; D unresolved. CDR3 length equals 14 residues. V was clipped by 3 bases and J by 6 bases, with 12 bases between them. Germline CDR1 reads SGHAT; CDR2 reads FQNNGV.